One sample yielded the 13 T cell receptor beta chains listed below, sequenced in a study of T cells in Graves' hyperthyroidism and ophthalmopathy. Using RNA transcripts as the source, TCR beta CDR3 regions were amplified. Primed by the HTBI set, a first-round RT-PCR was run on the TCR CDR3. TCRdb re-called the multiplex PCR reads with MiXCR, one entry per CDR3 protein. In the table there are about 840,000 distinct CDR3 sequences, around 38% of which are singletons. The source material was blood. The receptor set was obtained from a man younger than 30 with Graves' hyperthyroidism.

The chain has TRBV4-1 and TRBJ2-7; no firm D call. CDR3 size: 16 residues. Trimming stripped 0 bases from V and 0 bases from J, with 12 bases between. From germline, CDR1 is MGHRA and CDR2 YSYEKL. The CDR3 bases are TGCGCCAGCAGCCAAGAATGGCTGGTAAGCTCCTACGAGCAGTACTTC. Its protein product is CASSQEWLVSSYEQYF.

This clonotype was counted between two and nine times. The chain links TRBV19 to TRBJ1-1, with TRBD1 identical over 7 bases. Losses at the gene ends were 0 bases for V and 5 bases for J; bases not matched to a gene: 12. The V gene's germline CDR1 is LNHDA and CDR2 SQIVND (reference sequence). This CDR3 comprises 17 residues. The CDR3 is CASSIDPRRGLGTEAFF. CDR3 DNA: TGTGCCAGTAGTATAGATCCTCGGAGGGGGCTCGGGACTGAAGCTTTCTTT.

This clonotype was counted many times. The chain carries TRBV29-1 and TRBJ1-1; weak D call: TRBD1 (5 bases). Per the germline V gene, CDR1 is SQVTM and CDR2 is ANQGSEA. CDR3 size: 16 residues. Trimming removed 6 bases at V and 1 base at J, with 21 bases between. CDR3 loop: CSVYKELLGANTEAFF. CDR3 nucleotide sequence: TGCAGCGTCTACAAAGAGCTGCTCGGGGCGAACACTGAAGCTTTCTTT.

This chain joins TRBV2 and TRBJ2-3; D remains ambiguous. The CDR3 is made up of 14 amino acids. V lost 6 bases to trimming and J lost 1 base, with 11 bases between them. Germline-derived CDR1 and CDR2 are SNHLY and FYNNEI. CDR3 in amino acids: CASRLQARTDTQYF. CDR3 in DNA: TGTGCCAGCAGGTTGCAGGCGCGCACAGATACGCAGTATTTT.

This clonotype appeared a single time. V usage is TRBV7-8 and J usage is TRBJ2-7; D perhaps matches TRBD2 (5 bases). The CDR3 has 16 amino acids. Germline V gene data show CDR1 as SGHVS and CDR2 as FQNEAQ. Trimming stripped 5 bases from V and 0 bases from J, with 17 bases between. The DNA for the CDR3 is TGTGCCAGCAGCCCCCCGAGGACTCCACACTCCTACGAGCAGTACTTC. Translated: CASSPPRTPHSYEQYF.

The rearrangement joins TRBV6-6 to TRBJ2-7; perhaps D is TRBD1 or TRBD2 (5 bases each). The CDR3 has 13 residues. V shed 6 bases and J shed 7 bases, with 16 bases lying between them. CDR1 MNHNY and CDR2 SVGAGI come from the germline V gene (reference sequence). Here the CDR3 reads CASRGPGTWEQYF. CDR3 nucleotides: TGTGCCAGCAGGGGACCGGGCACCTGGGAGCAGTACTTC.

The rearrangement joins TRBV7-2 to TRBJ1-6; possible D gene TRBD1, 6 bases. CDR3 length: 15 amino acids. The V gene's germline CDR1 is SGHTA and CDR2 FQGNSA. The V end was cut by 5 bases, the J end by 7 bases, with 15 bases between. The CDR3 DNA reads TGTGCCAGCAGCCCCCGAGGACAGTTGAATTCACCCCTCCACTTT. It specifies CASSPRGQLNSPLHF.

Concerning this clonotype: A much larger clone is a single base away; this may be a read error. The gene calls are TRBV29-1 and TRBJ1-1; 7 nucleotides align to TRBD1. The CDR3 contains 13 residues. Germline CDR1 and CDR2: SQVTM and ANQGSEA. Here the CDR3 DNA reads TGCAGCGTCCCCGCCGACAGGGATACTGAAGCTTCCTTT. The encoded protein is CSVPADRDTEASF.

The V call is TRBV12-3 or TRBV12-4, the J call TRBJ2-5; D possibly uses TRBD1 or TRBD2 (6 bases each). The DNA end favors TRBJ2-7, so the J call may be wrong. The CDR3 has 14 amino acids. The CDR3 region has the DNA TGTGCCAGCAGTTTTGGCGGGGACACCTACGAGCAGTACTTC. It is translated as CASSFGGDTYEQYF.

This chain links TRBV2 with TRBJ2-2; 7 nucleotides align to TRBD2. Germline assignment: CDR1 SNHLY and CDR2 FYNNEI. The CDR3 is 14 residues long. Unmatched junction bases numbered 5, after V lost 5 bases and J lost 5 bases. This CDR3 is CASSCREGTGELFF. The CDR3 nucleotides read TGTGCCAGCAGTTGCAGGGAGGGGACCGGGGAGCTGTTTTTT.

This clonotype has at least ten counts. The chain is built from TRBV12-3 or TRBV12-4 and TRBJ1-2, with 9 bases matching TRBD1. The trim removed 6 bases at V and 4 bases at J, leaving 3 bases unmatched. The CDR3 has 13 residues. The CDR3 DNA sequence: TGTGCCAGCAGGAAGGGACAGGGCTATGGCTACACCTTC. Its protein product is CASRKGQGYGYTF.

The V and J genes are TRBV29-1 and TRBJ2-1, with D maybe TRBD2 (5 bases). V lost 1 base and J 2 bases, leaving 12 bases between the germline ends. Germline lookup yields CDR1 SQVTM and CDR2 ANQGSEA. The CDR3 sequence is 15 residues long. CDR3 in DNA: TGCAGCGTTGAAGGCGCAGCGGAGCCCTACAATGAGCAGTTCTTC. It yields the protein CSVEGAAEPYNEQFF.

The V call is TRBV7-9, the J call TRBJ2-7; TRBD2 matches at 9 bases. The germline V gene has CDR1 SEHNR and CDR2 FQNEAQ (reference sequence). The V gene end was trimmed by 0 bases and the J gene end by 7 bases; junction bases not matched to a gene: 7. The length of the CDR3 is 15 residues. CDR3 in amino acids: CASSLAAGGDAEQYF. For the CDR3, the DNA is TGTGCCAGCAGCTTAGCGGCGGGAGGGGATGCGGAGCAGTACTTC.